This paragraph reports one T cell receptor beta chain. The record originates from a study of blood T cell repertoires in COVID-19. About the research overall: Two negative PCRs, clearance, or symptom resolution were required of recovered Cohort 3 donors.

Source study methods: How many nucleated cells were present was estimated from reference gene primer amplification. Only in-frame clones appear in the TCRdb table, and some are missing; sequencing was by immunoSEQ multiplex PCR. V and J calls plus clone size are reproduced from that table; the DNA served to infer D and trimming. This sample yields roughly 210,000 clones, of which roughly 84% are seen a single time; around 7% belongs to the top ten. Donors were grouped by their self-reported clinical history. The sequenced sample was PBMCs or T cells enriched from blood (not recorded which). The source is a young man in a cohort exposed to, infected with or recovered from COVID-19 (not recorded which).

The CDR3 here is CASTHQGGQPQHF. For the CDR3, the DNA is TGTGCCAGCACCCACCAGGGAGGCCAGCCCCAGCATTTT. The rearrangement uses TRBV28 and TRBJ1-5; possibly TRBD1 for D (5 bases). The CDR3 runs 13 residues. The germline V and J ends were trimmed by 7 bases and 7 bases, with 14 bases remaining between them. Germline CDR1 MDHEN, CDR2 SYDVKM.